This T cell receptor beta chain was sequenced in a study of T-cell reconstitution after alpha-beta-depleted transplantation in children. Concerning this clonotype itself: The antigen remains unidentified.

Unique molecular identifiers were incorporated into the prepared TCRbeta library. MiXCR, run by TCRdb on the PCR reads, gives a single entry per CDR3 protein. This table has about 900,000 distinct CDR3 sequences, about 30% appearing once. Study conclusions and caveats: As was reported, about two months after transplant, alpha-beta T cells came from several hundred expanded graft clones. Counts and diversity of T cells one year after transplant came mostly from newly produced T cells.

Germline assignment: CDR1 SQVTM and CDR2 ANQGSEA. Trimming cost V 5 bases and J 8 bases, with 18 bases left between them. This CDR3 spans 13 amino acids. The chain is built from TRBV29-1 and TRBJ1-1; a weak D match, TRBD1 (6 bases). The sequence was collected from a boy in the first two years of life who had a stem cell transplant for SCID, so the T cells may come from the graft donor. The sample in question was PBMCs, mostly from graft donor cells, obtained 360 days after TCRalphabeta/CD19-depleted stem cell transplant. The CDR3 nucleotides read TGCAGCGTTTTGAAAGGGGGTGGCTCAGAAGCTTTCTTT. Translating gives CSVLKGGGSEAFF.